Following are 5 T cell receptor beta chains from one sample sequenced in a study of cytomegalovirus exposure and HLA in healthy donors. Researchers ran the PCR with 60 Vbeta and 13 Jbeta primers. Here immunoSEQ multiplex PCR was the method, and the copy in TCRdb shows in-frame clones only, minus some. The top ten hold 11% of the sample, which has some 78,000 clones, approximately 72% seen once. Sequenced sample: PBMCs. Source of these receptors: a woman in her thirties or forties in good health and CMV-seropositive.

The V and J genes are TRBV6-1 and TRBJ2-7; no clear D. V lost 3 bases and J lost 0, with 12 bases in between. The V gene's germline CDR1 is MNHNS and CDR2 SASEGT. The CDR3 has 15 amino acids. This CDR3 reads CASSDVDWRSYEQYF. CDR3 coding DNA: TGTGCCAGCAGTGATGTTGACTGGCGCTCCTACGAGCAGTACTTC.

V and J are TRBV30 and TRBJ2-1, with TRBD2 identical over 11 bases. This CDR3 spans 12 amino acids. V shed 6 bases, J shed 10 bases, and the junction held 5 bases outside the gene matches. Germline lookup yields CDR1 GTSNPN and CDR2 SVGIG (reference sequence). CDR3 nucleotides: TGTGCCTGTAGCGGGAGGGTGGAGGAGCAGTTCTTC. Translating gives CACSGRVEEQFF.

The rearrangement joins TRBV7-2 to TRBJ1-2, with 8 bases fitting TRBD1. V shed 3 bases, J shed 2 bases, and the junction held 2 bases outside the gene matches. Germline CDR1 and CDR2: SGHTA and FQGNSA. There are 14 residues in the CDR3. CDR3 loop: CASSFAGGNYGYTF. In DNA form, the CDR3 reads TGTGCCAGCAGCTTCGCAGGGGGCAACTATGGCTACACCTTC.

V usage is TRBV5-6 and J usage is TRBJ1-1, with 8 bases identical to TRBD1. The length of the CDR3 is 15 residues. The germline CDR1 and CDR2 sequences are SGHDT and YYEEEE. V was pared by 4 bases and J by 1 base, with 6 bases of the junction left unmatched. Here the CDR3 reads CASSLQDRENTEAFF. CDR3 sequence (DNA): TGTGCCAGCAGCCTCCAGGACAGGGAGAACACTGAAGCTTTCTTT.

The table lists this clone with a few counts. This may come from a read error, since a much larger clone is one base off. J is TRBJ2-6 and V is TRBV5-8; D is possibly TRBD1 (6 bases). V lost 4 bases and J 4 bases, leaving 12 bases between the germline ends. There are 15 residues in the CDR3. CDR1 is SGHTS and CDR2 is YDEGEE in the germline V gene. The CDR3 protein is CASSLAGAGANVLTF. The CDR3 region has the DNA TGTGCCAGCAGCCTCGCAGGGGCCGGGGCCAACGTCCTGACTTTC.